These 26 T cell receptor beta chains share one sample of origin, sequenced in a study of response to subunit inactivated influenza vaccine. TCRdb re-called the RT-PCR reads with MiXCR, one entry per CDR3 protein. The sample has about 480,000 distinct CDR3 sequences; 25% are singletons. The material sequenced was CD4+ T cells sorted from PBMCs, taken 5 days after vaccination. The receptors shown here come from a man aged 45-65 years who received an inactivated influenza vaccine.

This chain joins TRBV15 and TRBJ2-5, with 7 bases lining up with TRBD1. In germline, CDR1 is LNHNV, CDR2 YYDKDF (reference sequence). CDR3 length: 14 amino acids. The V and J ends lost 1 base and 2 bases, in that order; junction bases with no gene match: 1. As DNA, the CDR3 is TGTGCCACCAGCAGAGGGGACAGTCAAGAGACCCAGTACTTC. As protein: CATSRGDSQETQYF.

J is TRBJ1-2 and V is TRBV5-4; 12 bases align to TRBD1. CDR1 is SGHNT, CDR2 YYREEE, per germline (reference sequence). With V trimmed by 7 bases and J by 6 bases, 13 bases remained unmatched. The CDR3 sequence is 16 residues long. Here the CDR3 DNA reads TGTGCCAGCCAACTGACGATGGGACAGGGGGCGCATGGCTACACCTTC. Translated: CASQLTMGQGAHGYTF.

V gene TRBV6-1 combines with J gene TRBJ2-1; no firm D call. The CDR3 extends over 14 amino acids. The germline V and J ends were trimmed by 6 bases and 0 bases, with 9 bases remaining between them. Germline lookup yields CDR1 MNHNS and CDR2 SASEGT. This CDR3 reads CASRGWGSYNEQFF. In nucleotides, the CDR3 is TGTGCCAGCAGAGGATGGGGCTCCTACAATGAGCAGTTCTTC.

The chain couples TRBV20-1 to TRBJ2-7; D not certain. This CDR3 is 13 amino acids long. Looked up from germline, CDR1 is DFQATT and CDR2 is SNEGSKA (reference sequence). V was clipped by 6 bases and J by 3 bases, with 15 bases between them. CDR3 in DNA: TGCAGTGCACCGTCATCGGGCCTCTACGAGCAGTACTTC. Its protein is CSAPSSGLYEQYF.

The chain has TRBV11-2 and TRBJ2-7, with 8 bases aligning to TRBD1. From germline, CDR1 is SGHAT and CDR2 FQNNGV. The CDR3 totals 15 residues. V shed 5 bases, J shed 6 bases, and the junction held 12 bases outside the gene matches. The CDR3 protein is CASSPLQGVFSEQYF. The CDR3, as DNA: TGTGCCAGCAGCCCCCTACAGGGGGTTTTTAGCGAGCAGTACTTC.

CDR3 coding DNA: TGTGCCAGCAGCCAAAGGGGGCTCAATGAGCAGTTCTTC. It specifies CASSQRGLNEQFF. The chain recombines TRBV4-2 with TRBJ2-1, with 7 bases lining up with TRBD1. The CDR3 is 13 residues long. J was trimmed by 6 bases and V by 2 bases; bases with no gene match: 1. Germline CDR1 reads LGHNA; CDR2 reads YNFKEQ.

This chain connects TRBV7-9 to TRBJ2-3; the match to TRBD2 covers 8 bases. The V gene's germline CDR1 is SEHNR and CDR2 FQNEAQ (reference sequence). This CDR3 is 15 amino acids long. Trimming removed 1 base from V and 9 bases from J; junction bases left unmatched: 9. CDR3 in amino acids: CASSLDGTRPLTQYF. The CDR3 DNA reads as TGTGCCAGCAGCTTAGACGGGACTAGACCCCTCACGCAGTATTTT.

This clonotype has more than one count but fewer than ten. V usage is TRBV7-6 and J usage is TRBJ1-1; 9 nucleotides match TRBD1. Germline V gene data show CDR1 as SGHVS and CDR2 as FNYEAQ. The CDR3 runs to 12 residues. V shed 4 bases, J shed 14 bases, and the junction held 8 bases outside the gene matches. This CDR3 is CASSSTGTGRFF. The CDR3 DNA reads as TGTGCCAGCAGCTCGACCGGGACAGGGAGGTTCTTT.

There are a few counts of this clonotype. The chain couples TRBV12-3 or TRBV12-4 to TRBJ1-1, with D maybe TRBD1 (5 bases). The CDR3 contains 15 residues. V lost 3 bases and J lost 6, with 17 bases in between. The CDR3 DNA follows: TGTGCCAGCAGTTTGGGGGTTCAGAAGGGTGCTGAAGCTTTCTTT. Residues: CASSLGVQKGAEAFF.

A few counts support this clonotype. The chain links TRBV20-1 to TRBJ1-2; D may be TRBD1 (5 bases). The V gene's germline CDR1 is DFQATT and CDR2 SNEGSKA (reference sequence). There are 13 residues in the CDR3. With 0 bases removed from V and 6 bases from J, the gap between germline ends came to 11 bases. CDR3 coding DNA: TGCAGTGCTAGAGATAGGGGTTTGAATGGCTACACCTTC. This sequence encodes CSARDRGLNGYTF.

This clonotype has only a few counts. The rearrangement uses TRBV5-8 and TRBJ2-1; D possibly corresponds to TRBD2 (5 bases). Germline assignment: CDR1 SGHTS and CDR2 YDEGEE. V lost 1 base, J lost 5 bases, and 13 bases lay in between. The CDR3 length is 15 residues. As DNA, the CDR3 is TGTGCCAGCAGCTTGCACGGCAGAGGGAACAATGAGCAGTTCTTC. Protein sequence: CASSLHGRGNNEQFF.

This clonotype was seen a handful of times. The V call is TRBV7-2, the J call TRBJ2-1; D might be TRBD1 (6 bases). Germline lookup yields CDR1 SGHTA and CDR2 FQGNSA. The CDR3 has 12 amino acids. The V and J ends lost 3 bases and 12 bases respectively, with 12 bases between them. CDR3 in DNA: TGTGCCAGCAGCTTCACAGGGTTATGGCAGTTCTTC. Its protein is CASSFTGLWQFF.

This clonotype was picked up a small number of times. This CDR3 is CASSLTLLGTGELFF. CDR3 bases: TGTGCCAGCAGCTTAACATTGCTAGGCACCGGGGAGCTGTTTTTT. The chain couples TRBV7-2 to TRBJ2-2; no definite D call. V was trimmed by 2 bases and J by 4 bases, leaving 11 bases between them. The CDR3 loop spans 15 amino acids. Looked up from germline, CDR1 is SGHTA and CDR2 is FQGNSA.

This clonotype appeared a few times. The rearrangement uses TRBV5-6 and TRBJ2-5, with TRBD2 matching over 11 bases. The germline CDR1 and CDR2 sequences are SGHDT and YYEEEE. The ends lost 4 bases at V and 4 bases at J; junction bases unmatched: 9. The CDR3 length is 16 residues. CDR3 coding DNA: TGTGCCAGCAGCCGGATACTAGCGGGAGCGGGAGAGACCCAGTACTTC. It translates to CASSRILAGAGETQYF.

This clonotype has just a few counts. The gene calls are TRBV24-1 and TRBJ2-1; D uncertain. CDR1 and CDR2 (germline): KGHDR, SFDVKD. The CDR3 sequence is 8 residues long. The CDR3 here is CPYYEQFF. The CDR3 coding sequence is TGTCCCTATTATGAGCAGTTCTTC.

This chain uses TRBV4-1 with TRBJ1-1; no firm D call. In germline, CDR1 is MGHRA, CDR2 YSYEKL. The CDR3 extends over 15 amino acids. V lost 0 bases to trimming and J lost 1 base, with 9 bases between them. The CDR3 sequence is CASSQDATRNTEAFF. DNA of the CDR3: TGCGCCAGCAGCCAAGACGCGACAAGGAACACTGAAGCTTTCTTT.

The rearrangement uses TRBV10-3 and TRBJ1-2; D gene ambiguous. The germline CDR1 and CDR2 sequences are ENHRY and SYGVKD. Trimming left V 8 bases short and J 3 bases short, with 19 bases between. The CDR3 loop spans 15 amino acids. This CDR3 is CAISLAGRGDYGYTF. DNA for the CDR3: TGTGCCATCTCCCTGGCGGGCCGCGGCGACTATGGCTACACCTTC.

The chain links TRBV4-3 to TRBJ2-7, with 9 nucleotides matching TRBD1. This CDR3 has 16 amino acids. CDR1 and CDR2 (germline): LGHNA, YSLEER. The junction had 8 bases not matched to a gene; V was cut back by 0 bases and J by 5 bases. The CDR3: CASSQDWDRASNEQYF. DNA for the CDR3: TGCGCCAGCAGCCAAGATTGGGACAGGGCGTCCAACGAGCAGTACTTC.

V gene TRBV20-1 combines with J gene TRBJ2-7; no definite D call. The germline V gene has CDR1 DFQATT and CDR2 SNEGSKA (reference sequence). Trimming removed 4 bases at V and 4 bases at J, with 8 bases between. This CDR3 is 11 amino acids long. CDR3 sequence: CSAIRPYEQYF. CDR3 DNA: TGCAGTGCTATAAGACCGTACGAGCAGTACTTC.

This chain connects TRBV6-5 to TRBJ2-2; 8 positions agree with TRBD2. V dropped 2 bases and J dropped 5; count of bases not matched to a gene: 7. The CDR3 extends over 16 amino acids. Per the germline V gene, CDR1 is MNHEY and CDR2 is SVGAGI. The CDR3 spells CASSYAGGVETGELFF. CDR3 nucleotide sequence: TGTGCCAGCAGTTACGCGGGAGGTGTGGAAACCGGGGAGCTGTTTTTT.

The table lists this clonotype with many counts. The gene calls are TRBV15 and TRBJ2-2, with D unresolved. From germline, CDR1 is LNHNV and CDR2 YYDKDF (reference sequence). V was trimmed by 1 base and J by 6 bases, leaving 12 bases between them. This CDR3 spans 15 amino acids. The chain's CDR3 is CATSRAATRAGELFF. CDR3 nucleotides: TGTGCCACCAGCAGAGCAGCGACCCGTGCCGGGGAGCTGTTTTTT. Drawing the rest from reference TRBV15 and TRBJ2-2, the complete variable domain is DAMVIQNPRYQVTQFGKPVTLSCSQTLNHNVMYWYQQKSSQAPKLLFHYYDKDFNNEADTPDNFQSRRPNTSFCFLDIRSPGLGDTAMYLCATSRAATRAGELFFGEGSRLTVL.

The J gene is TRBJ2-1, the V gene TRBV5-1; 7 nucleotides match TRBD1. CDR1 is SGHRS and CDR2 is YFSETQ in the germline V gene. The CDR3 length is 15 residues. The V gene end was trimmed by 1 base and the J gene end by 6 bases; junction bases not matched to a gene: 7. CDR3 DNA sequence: TGCGCCAGCAGCTTGCTATCAGCAGGGGGCAATGAGCAGTTCTTC. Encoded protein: CASSLLSAGGNEQFF.

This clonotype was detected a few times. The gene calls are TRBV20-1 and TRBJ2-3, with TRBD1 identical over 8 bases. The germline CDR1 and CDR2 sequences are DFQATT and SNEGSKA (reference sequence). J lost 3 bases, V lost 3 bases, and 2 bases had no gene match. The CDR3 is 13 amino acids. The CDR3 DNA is TGCAGTGCTAGGCACAGGGGGACAGATACGCAGTATTTT. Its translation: CSARHRGTDTQYF.

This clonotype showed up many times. The CDR3 DNA reads as TGCAGCGCCCAAGGACAGGGTAGAATAGACGGGGCGAGCTCCTACAATGAGCAGTTCTTC. Its translation: CSAQGQGRIDGASSYNEQFF. The rearrangement uses TRBV29-1 and TRBJ2-1; 8 bases match TRBD1. The germline V gene encodes CDR1 SQVTM and CDR2 ANQGSEA. J gave up 0 bases and V 7 bases, and 23 bases lay outside the gene matches. CDR3 length equals 20 residues.

CDR3 residues: CASSQPGRSGSQYF. The CDR3 nucleotides read TGCGCCAGCAGCCAACCAGGACGGTCCGGGTCGCAGTATTTT. V gene TRBV4-1 combines with J gene TRBJ2-3; D unclear. The CDR3 has 14 residues. Germline V CDR1 and CDR2: MGHRA, YSYEKL. V was pared by 2 bases and J by 10 bases, with 16 bases between.

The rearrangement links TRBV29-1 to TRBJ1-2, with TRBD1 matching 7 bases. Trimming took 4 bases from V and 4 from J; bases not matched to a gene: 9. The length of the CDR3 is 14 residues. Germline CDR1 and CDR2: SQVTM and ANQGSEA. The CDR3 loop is CSVGGTGVVYGYTF. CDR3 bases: TGCAGCGTTGGGGGAACAGGGGTTGTCTATGGCTACACCTTC.